This T cell receptor beta chain was profiled in a study of tumor and adjacent non-tumor tissue in lung cancer. The wider study: The cohort had 12 adenocarcinoma, 2 squamous cell and 1 small cell patients. Patients were aged about 30 to 85, some 10 men and 5 women, stage I to III.

The template was RNA from unsorted bulk tissue. The library came from three nested PCR rounds adapted from ARM-PCR protocols. TCRdb passed the multiplex PCR reads through MiXCR, listing each CDR3 protein once. The data show 120,000 to 150,000 distinct CDR3 sequences, around 67% seen once. The CDR3 runs to 14 residues. CDR1 is MNHNS and CDR2 is SASEGT in the germline V gene. Worth noting for this clonotype: A much more abundant neighbour one base away suggests this may be a read error.

The sample taken for sequencing was lung tumor tissue. This TCR was sampled from a man between 60 and 75 years old with small cell lung cancer. The chain uses TRBV6-1 and TRBJ2-1, with 13 bases matching TRBD2. CDR3 region: CASTRTSGSYEQSF. CDR3 nucleotide sequence: TGTGCCAGCACCCGGACTAGCGGGAGTTATGAGCAGTCCTTC.